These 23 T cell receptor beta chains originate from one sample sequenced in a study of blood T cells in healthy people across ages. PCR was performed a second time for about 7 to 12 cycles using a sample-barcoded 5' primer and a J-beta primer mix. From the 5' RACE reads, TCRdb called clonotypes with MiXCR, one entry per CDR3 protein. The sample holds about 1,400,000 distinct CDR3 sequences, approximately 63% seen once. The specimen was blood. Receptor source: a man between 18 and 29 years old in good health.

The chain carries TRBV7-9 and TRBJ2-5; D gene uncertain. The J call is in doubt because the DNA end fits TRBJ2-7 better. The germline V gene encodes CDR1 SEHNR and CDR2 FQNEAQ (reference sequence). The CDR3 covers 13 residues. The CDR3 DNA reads TGTGCCAGCAGCCCTAGGGCCGGCTACGAGCAGTACTTC. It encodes CASSPRAGYEQYF.

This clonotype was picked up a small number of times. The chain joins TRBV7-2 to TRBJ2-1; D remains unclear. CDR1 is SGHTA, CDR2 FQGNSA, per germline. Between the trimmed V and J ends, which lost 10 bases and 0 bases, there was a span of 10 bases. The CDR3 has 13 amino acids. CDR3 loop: CATTESSYNEQFF. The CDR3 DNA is TGTGCCACTACAGAGAGCTCCTACAATGAGCAGTTCTTC.

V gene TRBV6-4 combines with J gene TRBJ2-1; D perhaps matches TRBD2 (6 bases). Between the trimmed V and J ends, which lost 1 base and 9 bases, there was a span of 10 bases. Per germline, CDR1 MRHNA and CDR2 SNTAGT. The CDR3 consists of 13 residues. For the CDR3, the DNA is TGTGCCAGCAGTGACTGGAGGGATGGTGAGCAGTTCTTC. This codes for CASSDWRDGEQFF.

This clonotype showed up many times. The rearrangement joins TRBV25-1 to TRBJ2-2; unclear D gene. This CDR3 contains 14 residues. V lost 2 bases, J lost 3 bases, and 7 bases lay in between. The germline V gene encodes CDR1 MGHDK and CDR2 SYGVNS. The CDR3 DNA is TGTGCCAGCAGTGAAGGGTTAGACACCGGGGAGCTGTTTTTT. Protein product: CASSEGLDTGELFF.

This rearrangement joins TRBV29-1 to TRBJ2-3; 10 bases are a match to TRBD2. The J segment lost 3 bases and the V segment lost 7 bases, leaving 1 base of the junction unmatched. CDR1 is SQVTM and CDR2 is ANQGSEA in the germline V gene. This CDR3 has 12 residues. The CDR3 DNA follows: TGCAGCGGGACTAGCGGAACAGATACGCAGTATTTT. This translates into CSGTSGTDTQYF.

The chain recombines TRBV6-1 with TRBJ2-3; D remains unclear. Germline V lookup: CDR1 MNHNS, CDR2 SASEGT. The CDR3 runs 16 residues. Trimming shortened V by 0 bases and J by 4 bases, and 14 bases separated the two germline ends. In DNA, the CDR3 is TGTGCCAGCAGTGAAGCTTGGGCCGGTCCGGCAGATACGCAGTATTTT. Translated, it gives CASSEAWAGPADTQYF.

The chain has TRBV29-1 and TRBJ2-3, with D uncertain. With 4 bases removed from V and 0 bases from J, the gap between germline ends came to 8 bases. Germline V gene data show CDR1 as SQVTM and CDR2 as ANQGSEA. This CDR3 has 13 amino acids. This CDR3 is CSVAPQSTDTQYF. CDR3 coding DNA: TGCAGCGTTGCCCCGCAAAGCACAGATACGCAGTATTTT.

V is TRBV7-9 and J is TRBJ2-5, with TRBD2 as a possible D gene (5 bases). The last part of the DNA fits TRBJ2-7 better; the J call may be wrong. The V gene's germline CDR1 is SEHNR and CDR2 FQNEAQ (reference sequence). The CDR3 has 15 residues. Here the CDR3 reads CASSPPSSVDYEQYF. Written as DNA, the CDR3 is TGTGCCAGCAGCCCCCCTAGTAGCGTAGACTACGAGCAGTACTTC.

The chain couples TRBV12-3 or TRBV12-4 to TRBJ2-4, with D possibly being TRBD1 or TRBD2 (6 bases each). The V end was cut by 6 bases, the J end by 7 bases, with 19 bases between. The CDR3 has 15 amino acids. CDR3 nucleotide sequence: TGTGCCAGCAGCCTCATAGCAGAGGGGGGCAACATTCAGTACTTC. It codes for CASSLIAEGGNIQYF.

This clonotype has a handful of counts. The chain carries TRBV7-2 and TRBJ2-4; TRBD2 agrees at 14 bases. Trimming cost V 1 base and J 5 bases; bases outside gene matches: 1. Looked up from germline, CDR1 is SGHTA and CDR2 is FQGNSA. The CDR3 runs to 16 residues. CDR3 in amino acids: CASSLGTSGGQNIQYF. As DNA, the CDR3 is TGTGCCAGCAGCTTAGGGACTAGCGGGGGGCAAAACATTCAGTACTTC.

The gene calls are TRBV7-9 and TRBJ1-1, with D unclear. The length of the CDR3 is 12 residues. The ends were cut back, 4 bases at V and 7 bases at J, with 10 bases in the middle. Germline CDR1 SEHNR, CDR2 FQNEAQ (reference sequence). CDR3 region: CASSYTQNEAFF. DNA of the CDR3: TGTGCCAGCAGCTATACACAGAATGAAGCTTTCTTT.

CDR3 DNA: TGTGCCACCAGTGATCGGACAGGGGGAACCGGGGAGCTGTTTTTT. Protein sequence: CATSDRTGGTGELFF. V usage is TRBV24-1 and J usage is TRBJ2-2; 10 bases are shared with TRBD1. The ends lost 3 bases at V and 5 bases at J; junction bases unmatched: 2. The germline V gene encodes CDR1 KGHDR and CDR2 SFDVKD. The CDR3 contains 15 residues.

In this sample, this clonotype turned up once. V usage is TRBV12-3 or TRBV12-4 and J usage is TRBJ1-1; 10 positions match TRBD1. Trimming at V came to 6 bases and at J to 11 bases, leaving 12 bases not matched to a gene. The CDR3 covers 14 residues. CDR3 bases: TGTGCCAGCAGATCCGGGACAGGGGTTAGCGGGGCTTTCTTT. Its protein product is CASRSGTGVSGAFF.

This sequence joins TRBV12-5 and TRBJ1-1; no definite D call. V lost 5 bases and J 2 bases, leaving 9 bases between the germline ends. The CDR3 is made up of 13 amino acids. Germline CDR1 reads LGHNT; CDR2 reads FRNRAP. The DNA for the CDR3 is TGTGCTAGTGGTCCTACCCCAAACACTGAAGCTTTCTTT. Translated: CASGPTPNTEAFF. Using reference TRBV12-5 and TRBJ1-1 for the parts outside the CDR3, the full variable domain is DARVTQTPRHKVTEMGQEVTMRCQPILGHNTVFWYRQTMMQGLELLAYFRNRAPLDDSGMPKDRFSAEMPDATLATLKIQPSEPRDSAVYFCASGPTPNTEAFFGQGTRLTVV.

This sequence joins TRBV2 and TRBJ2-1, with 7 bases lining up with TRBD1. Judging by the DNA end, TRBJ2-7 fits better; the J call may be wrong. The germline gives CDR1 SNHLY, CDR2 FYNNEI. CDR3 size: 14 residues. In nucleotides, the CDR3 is TGTGCCAGCAGTGTGGGGACAGTTTACAATGAGCAGTACTTC. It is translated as CASSVGTVYNEQYF.

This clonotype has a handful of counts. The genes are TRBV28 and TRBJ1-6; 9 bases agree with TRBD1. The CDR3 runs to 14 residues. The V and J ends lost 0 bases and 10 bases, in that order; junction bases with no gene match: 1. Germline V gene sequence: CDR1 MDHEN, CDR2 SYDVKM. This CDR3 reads CASSLWDRGSPLHF. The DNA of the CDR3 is TGTGCCAGCAGTTTATGGGACAGGGGCTCACCCCTCCACTTT.

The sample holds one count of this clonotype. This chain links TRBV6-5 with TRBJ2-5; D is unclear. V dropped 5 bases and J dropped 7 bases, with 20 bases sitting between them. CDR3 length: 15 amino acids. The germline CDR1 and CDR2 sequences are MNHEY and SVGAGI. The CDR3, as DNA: TGTGCCAGCAGTCCCGTTGATTCCCTGTGGGGGACCCAGTACTTC. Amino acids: CASSPVDSLWGTQYF.

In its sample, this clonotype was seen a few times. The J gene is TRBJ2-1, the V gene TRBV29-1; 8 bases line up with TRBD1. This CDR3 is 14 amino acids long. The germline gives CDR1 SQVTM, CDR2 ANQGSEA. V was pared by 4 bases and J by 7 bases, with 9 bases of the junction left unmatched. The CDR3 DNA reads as TGCAGCGTTGTTGGGCAGGGGGCGGGAAATGAGCAGTTCTTC. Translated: CSVVGQGAGNEQFF.

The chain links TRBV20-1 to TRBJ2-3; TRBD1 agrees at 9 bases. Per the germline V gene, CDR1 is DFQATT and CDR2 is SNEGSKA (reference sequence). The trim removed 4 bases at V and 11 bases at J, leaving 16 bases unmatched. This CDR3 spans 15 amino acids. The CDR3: CSATPLGTGFYEQYF. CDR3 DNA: TGCAGTGCTACACCCTTGGGGACAGGGTTCTACGAGCAGTATTTT.

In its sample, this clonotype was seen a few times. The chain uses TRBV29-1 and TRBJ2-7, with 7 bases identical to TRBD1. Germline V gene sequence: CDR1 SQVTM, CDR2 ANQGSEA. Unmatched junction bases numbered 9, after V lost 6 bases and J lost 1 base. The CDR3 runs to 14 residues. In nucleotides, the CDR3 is TGCAGCGTCGGATACAGGGGAGAATCCTACGAGCAGTACTTC. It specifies CSVGYRGESYEQYF.

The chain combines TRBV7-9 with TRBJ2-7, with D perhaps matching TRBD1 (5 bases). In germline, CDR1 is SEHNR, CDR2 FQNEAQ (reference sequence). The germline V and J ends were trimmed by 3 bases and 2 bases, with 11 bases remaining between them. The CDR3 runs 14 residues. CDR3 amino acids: CASSFAGNPYEQYF. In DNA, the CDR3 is TGTGCCAGCAGCTTTGCAGGGAACCCCTACGAGCAGTACTTC.

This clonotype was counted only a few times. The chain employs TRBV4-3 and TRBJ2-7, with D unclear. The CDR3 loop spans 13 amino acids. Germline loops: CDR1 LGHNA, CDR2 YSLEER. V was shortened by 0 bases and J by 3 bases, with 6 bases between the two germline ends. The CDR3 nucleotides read TGCGCCAGCAGCCAAGAGGAGAACTACGAGCAGTACTTC. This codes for CASSQEENYEQYF.

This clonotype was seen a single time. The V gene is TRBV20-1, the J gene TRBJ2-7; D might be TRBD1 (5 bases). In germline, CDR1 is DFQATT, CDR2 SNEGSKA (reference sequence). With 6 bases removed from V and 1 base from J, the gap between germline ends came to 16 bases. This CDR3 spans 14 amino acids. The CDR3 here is CSAEWSQGSYEQYF. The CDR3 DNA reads TGCAGTGCCGAGTGGAGCCAGGGATCCTACGAGCAGTACTTC.